This entry lists 4 T cell receptor beta chains sequenced from one sample in a study of cytomegalovirus exposure and HLA in healthy donors. This PCR relied on a set of 60 Vbeta primers and 13 Jbeta primers. This table comes from immunoSEQ multiplex PCR, and its TCRdb copy is limited to in-frame clones, with some not included. The data show about 130,000 clones, 65% to 80% seen once. Sequenced material: PBMCs. These receptors were taken from a woman aged 40 to 49 in good health and CMV-seronegative.

The rearrangement joins TRBV25-1 to TRBJ2-1; 7 bases are shared with TRBD1. This CDR3 contains 15 residues. Germline V CDR1 and CDR2: MGHDK, SYGVNS. Unmatched junction bases numbered 12, after V lost 5 bases and J lost 8 bases. Here the CDR3 DNA reads TGTGCCAGCAGTCCCCAGACAGGGATAATGGATGAGCAGTTCTTC. Its protein product is CASSPQTGIMDEQFF.

V gene TRBV27 combines with J gene TRBJ2-3, with 9 bases identical to TRBD1. Germline values: CDR1 MNHEY, CDR2 SMNVEV (reference sequence). This CDR3 is 17 amino acids long. The junction had 7 bases not matched to a gene; V was cut back by 0 bases and J by 3 bases. CDR3 sequence reads: CASSLSGQGGGTDTQYF. CDR3 in DNA: TGTGCCAGCAGTTTATCGGGACAGGGAGGGGGTACAGATACGCAGTATTTT.

The gene calls are TRBV29-1 and TRBJ2-7, with 7 positions matching TRBD2. Trimming at V came to 8 bases and at J to 6 bases, leaving 13 bases not matched to a gene. The CDR3 is made up of 13 amino acids. Germline-derived CDR1 and CDR2 are SQVTM and ANQGSEA. CDR3 protein: CSFRLAGSREQYF. CDR3 coding DNA: TGCAGCTTTCGACTAGCAGGATCCCGCGAGCAGTACTTC.

The chain couples TRBV4-2 to TRBJ2-2; 7 nucleotides agree with TRBD2. The CDR3 runs 19 residues. The junction had 10 bases not matched to a gene; V was cut back by 0 bases and J by 0 bases. CDR1 is LGHNA and CDR2 is YNFKEQ in the germline V gene. This chain's CDR3 is CASSQDVVSGLANTGELFF. CDR3 DNA sequence: TGTGCCAGCAGCCAAGATGTAGTTAGCGGACTAGCGAACACCGGGGAGCTGTTTTTT.